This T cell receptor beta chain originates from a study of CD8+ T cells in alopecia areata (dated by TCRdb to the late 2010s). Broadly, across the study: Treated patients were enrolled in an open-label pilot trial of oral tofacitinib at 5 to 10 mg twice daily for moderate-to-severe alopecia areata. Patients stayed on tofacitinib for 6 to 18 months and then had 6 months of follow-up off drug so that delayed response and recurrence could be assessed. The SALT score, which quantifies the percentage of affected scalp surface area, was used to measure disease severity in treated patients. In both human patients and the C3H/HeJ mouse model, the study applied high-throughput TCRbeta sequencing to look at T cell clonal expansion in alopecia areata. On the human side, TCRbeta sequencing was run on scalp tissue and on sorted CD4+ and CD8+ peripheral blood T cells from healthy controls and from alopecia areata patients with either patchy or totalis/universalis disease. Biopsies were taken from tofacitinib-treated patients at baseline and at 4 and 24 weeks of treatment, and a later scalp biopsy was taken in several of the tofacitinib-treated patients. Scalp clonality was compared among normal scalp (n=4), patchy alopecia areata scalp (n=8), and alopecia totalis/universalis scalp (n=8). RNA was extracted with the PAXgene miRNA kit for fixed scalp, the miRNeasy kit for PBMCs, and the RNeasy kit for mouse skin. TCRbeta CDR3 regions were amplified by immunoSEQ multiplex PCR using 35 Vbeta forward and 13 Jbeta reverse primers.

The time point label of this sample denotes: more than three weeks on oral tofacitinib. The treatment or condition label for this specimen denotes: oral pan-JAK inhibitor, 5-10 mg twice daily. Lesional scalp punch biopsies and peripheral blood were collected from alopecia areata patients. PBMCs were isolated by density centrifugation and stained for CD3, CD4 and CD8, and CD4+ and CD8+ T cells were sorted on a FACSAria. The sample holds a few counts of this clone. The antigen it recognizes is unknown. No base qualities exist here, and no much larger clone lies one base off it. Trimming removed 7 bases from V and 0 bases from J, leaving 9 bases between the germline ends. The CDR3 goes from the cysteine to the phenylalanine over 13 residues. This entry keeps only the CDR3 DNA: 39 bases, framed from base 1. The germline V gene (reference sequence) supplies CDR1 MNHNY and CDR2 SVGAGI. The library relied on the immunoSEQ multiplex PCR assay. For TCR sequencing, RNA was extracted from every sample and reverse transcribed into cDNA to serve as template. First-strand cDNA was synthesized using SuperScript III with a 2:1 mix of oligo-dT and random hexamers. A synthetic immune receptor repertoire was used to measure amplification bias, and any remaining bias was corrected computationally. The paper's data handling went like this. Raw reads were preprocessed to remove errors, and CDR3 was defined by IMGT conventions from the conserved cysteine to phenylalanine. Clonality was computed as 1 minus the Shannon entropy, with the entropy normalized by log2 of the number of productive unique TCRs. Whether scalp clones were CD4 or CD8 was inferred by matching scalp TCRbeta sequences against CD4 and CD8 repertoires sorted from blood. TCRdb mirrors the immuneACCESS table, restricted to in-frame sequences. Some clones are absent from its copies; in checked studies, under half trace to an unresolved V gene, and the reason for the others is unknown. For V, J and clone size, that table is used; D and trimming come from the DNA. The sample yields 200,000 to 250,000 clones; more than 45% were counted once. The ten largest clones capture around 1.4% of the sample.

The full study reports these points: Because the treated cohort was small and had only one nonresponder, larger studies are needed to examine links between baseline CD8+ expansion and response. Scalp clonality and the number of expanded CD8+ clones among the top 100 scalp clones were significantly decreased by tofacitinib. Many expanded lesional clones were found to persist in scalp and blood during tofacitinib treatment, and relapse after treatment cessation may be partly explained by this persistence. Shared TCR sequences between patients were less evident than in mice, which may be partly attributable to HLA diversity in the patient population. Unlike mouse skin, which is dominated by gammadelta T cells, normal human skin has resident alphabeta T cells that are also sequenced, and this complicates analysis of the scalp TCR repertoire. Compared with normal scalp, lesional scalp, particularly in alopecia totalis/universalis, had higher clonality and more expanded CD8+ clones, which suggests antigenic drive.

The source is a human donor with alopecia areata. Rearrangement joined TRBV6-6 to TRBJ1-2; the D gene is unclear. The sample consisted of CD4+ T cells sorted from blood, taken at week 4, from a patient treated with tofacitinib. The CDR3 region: CASTPQSNYGYTF. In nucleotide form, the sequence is TGTGCCAGCACGCCTCAATCTAACTATGGCTACACCTTC.